This T cell receptor (beta chain) was captured in a study of shared clonotypes between healthy human individuals. Study observations and caveats: The sampled material consisted only of blood, and tissue repertoires are likely to differ.

The method was immunoSEQ multiplex PCR; TCRdb's version includes in-frame clones alone and lacks a portion of them. The profile shows roughly 2 million clones, roughly 95% of them singletons. Trimming cost V 1 base and J 5 bases; bases outside gene matches: 7. This CDR3 region has 15 residues. The germline CDR1 and CDR2 sequences are MDHEN and SYDVKM. As to this clone: No antigen is known for it. Different DNA sequences within this sample yield the same CDR3.

The sequencing sample was made of naive CD4+ T cells sorted from blood. The subset: CD45RA+ positively selected. The origin of this receptor is a man between 18 and 35 years old in good health. V is TRBV28 and J is TRBJ2-5, with 7 bases that match TRBD2. The CDR3 is CASSLSGGRGETQYF. In nucleotides, the CDR3 is TGTGCCAGCAGTTTATCGGGCGGGAGAGGGGAGACCCAGTACTTC.